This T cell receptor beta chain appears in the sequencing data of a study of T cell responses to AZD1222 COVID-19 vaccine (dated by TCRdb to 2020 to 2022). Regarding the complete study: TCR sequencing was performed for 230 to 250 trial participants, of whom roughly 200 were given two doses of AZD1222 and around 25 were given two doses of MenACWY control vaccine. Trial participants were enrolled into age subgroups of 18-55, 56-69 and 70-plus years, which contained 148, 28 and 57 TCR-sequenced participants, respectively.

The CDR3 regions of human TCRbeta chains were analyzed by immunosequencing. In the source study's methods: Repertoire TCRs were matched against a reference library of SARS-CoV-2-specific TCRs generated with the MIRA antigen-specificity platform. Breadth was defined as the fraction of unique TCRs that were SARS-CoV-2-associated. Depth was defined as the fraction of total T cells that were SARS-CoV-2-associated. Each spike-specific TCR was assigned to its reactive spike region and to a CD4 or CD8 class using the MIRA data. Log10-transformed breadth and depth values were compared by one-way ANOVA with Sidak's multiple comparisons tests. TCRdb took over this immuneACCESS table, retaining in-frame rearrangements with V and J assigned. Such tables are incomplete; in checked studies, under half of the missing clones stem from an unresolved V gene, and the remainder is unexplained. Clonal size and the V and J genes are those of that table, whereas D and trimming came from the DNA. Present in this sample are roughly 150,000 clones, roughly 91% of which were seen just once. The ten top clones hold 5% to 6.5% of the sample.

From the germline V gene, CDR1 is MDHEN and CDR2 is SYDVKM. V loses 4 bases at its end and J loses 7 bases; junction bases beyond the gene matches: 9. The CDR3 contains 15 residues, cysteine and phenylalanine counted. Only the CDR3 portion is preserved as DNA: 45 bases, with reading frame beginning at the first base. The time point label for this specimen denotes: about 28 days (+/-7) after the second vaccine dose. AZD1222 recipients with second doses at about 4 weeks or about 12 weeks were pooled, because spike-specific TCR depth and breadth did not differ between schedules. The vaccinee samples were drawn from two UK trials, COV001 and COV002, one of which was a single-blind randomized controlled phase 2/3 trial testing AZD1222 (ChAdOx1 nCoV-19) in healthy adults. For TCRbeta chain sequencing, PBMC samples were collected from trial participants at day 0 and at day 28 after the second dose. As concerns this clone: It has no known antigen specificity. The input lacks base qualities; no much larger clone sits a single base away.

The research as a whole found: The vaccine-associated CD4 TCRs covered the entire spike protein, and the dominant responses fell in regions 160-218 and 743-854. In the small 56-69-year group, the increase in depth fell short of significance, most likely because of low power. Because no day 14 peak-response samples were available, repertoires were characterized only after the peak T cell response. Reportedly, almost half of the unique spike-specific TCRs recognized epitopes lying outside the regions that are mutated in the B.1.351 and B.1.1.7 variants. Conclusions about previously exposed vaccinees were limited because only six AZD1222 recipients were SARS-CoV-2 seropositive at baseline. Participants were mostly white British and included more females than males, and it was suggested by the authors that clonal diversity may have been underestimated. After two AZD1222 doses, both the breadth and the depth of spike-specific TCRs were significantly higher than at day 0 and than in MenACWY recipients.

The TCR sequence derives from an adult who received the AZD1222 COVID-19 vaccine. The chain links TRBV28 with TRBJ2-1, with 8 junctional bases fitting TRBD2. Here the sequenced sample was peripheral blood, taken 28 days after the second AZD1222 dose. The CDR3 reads CASSSPGLGQNEQFF. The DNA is TGTGCCAGCAGTTCACCGGGACTAGGGCAAAATGAGCAGTTCTTC.